This TCR beta chain was captured by sequencing in a study of human T cells and chemical hapten exposure. The CDR3 is 16 residues long. Germline CDR1 SGHDT, CDR2 YYEEEE. V lost 3 bases and J 2 bases, leaving 17 bases between the germline ends. Time point reported: pre-sensitization, week 0. Described treatment: therapeutic diphenylcyclopropenone sensitization with weekly scalp DPC. Donors, patients with alopecia ranging from 18 to 70 years old and judged suitable for DPC, provided samples. Whole blood, unfractionated, served as the material for total RNA extraction. Study-wide results and caveats: Expanded TCRs grouped into significantly more large CDR3 similarity clusters than controls produced.

Methods used by the authors: A per-sample median of roughly 96,000 TCRs was observed, with counts ranging from about 20,000 to 750,000. TCRdb redid the calling of the RACE reads with MiXCR, one entry per CDR3 protein. These V and J calls rely on TCRdb rather than the paper's analysis. This table holds more than 250,000 distinct CDR3 sequences, 8.6% found once. The sample holds a few counts of this clonotype. Its antigen is not identified. This sequence was found in a woman aged 35 to 49 with alopecia areata. Some clones in this sample may be carry-over from other donors' samples. Material: whole blood, obtained in connection with sensitization to the hapten diphenylcyclopropenone (DPC). V usage is TRBV5-6 and J usage is TRBJ1-2; D might be TRBD1 (5 bases). CDR3 residues: CASSWGGGTVNYGYTF. The CDR3 region has the DNA TGTGCCAGCAGCTGGGGTGGAGGGACCGTCAACTATGGCTACACCTTC.